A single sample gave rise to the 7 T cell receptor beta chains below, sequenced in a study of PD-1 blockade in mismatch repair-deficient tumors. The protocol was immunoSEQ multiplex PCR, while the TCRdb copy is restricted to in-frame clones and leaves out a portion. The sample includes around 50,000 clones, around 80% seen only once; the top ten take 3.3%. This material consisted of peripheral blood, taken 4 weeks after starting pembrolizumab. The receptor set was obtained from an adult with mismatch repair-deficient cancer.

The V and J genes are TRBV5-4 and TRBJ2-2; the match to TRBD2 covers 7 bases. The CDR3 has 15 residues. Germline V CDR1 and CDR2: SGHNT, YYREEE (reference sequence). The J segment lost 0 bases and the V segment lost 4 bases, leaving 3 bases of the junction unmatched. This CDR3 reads CASSPTSANTGELFF. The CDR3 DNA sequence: TGTGCCAGCAGCCCCACTAGCGCGAACACCGGGGAGCTGTTTTTT.

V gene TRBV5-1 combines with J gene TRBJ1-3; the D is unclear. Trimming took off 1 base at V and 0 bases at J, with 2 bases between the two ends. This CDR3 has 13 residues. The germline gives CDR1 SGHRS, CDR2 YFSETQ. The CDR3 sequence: CASSLSSGNTIYF. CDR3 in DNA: TGCGCCAGCAGCTTGAGCTCTGGAAACACCATATATTTT. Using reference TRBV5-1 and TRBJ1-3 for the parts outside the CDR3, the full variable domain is KAGVTQTPRYLIKTRGQQVTLSCSPISGHRSVSWYQQTPGQGLQFLFEYFSETQRNKGNFPGRFSGRQFSNSRSEMNVSTLELGDSALYLCASSLSSGNTIYFGEGSWLTVV.

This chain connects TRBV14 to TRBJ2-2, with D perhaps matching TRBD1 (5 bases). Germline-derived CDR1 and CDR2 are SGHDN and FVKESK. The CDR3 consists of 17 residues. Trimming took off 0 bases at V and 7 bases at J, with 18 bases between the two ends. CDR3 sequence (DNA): TGTGCCAGCAGCCAAGATCTCGAAGGGGCCCTCTACGGGGAGCTGTTTTTT. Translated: CASSQDLEGALYGELFF.

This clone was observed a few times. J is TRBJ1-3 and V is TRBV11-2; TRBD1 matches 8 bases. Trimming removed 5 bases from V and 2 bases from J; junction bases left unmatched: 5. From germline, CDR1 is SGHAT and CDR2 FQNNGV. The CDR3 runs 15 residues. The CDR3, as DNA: TGTGCCAGCAGCCCGGACAGGGCAGCTGGAAACACCATATATTTT. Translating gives CASSPDRAAGNTIYF. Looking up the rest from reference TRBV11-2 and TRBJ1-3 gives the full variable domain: EAGVAQSPRYKIIEKRQSVAFWCNPISGHATLYWYQQILGQGPKLLIQFQNNGVVDDSQLPKDRFSAERLKGVDSTLKIQPAKLEDSAVYLCASSPDRAAGNTIYFGEGSWLTVV.

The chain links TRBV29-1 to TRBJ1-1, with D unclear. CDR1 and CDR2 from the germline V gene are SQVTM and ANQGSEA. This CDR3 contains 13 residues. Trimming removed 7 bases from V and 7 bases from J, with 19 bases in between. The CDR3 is CSAQPPGFLEAFF. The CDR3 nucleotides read TGCAGCGCACAACCTCCCGGGTTTCTTGAAGCTTTCTTT.

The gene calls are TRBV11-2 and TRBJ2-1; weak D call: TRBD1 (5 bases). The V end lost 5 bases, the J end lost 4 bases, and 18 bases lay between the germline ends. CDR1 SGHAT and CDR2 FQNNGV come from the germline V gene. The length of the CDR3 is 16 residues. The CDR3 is CASSTWGRALYNEQFF. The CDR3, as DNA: TGTGCCAGCAGCACTTGGGGCAGGGCCTTGTACAATGAGCAGTTCTTC.

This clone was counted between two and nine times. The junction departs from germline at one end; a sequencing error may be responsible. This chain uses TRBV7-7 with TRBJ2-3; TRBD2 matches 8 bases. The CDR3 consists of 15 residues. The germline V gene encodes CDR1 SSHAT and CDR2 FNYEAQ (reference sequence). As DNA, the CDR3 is TGTGCTAGCAGCTCCGTCTCCGGGGGGGTAGATACGCAGTATTTT. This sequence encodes CASSSVSGGVDTQYF.